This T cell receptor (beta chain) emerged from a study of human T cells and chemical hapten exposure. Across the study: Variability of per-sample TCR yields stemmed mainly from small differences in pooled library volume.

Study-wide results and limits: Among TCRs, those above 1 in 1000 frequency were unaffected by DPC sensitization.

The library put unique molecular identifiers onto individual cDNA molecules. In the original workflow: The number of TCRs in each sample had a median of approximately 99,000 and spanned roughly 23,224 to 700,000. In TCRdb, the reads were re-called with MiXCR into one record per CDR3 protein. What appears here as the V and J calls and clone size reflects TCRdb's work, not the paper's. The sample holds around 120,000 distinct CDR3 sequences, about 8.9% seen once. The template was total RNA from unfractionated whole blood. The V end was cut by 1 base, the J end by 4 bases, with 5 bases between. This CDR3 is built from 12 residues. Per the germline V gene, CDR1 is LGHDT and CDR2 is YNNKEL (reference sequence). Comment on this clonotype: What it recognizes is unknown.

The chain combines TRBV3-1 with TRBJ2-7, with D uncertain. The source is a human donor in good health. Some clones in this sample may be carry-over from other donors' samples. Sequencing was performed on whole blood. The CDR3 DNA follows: TGTGCCAGCAGCCAAGTCGGATACGAGCAGTACTTC. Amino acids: CASSQVGYEQYF.